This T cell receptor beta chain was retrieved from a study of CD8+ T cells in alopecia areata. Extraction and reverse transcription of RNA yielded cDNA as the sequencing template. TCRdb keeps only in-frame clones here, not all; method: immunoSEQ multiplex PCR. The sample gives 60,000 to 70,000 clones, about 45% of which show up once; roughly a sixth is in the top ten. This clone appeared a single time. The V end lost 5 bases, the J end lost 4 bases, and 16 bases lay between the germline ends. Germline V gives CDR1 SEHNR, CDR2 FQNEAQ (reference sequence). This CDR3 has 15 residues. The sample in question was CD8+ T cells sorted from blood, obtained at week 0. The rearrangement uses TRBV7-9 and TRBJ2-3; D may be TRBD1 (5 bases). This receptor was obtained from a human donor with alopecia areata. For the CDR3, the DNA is TGTGCCAGCAGCACTTCCAGGGTGGGGCCAGATACGCAGTATTTT. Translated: CASSTSRVGPDTQYF.